Following are 17 T cell receptor beta chains from one sample sequenced in a study of blood T cell repertoires in COVID-19. Clones were read by immunoSEQ multiplex PCR, and TCRdb kept only the in-frame ones, dropping some. The sample comprises some 28,000 clones, 70% to 90% of which are singletons, and about 10% rests with the top ten. Sample: peripheral blood. Receptor source: a human donor in a cohort sampled during active COVID-19.

The V call is TRBV19, the J call TRBJ2-6; D is ambiguous. The V end was cut by 0 bases, the J end by 0 bases, with 12 bases between. CDR1 is LNHDA, CDR2 SQIVND, per germline (reference sequence). The CDR3 loop spans 18 amino acids. The CDR3 here is CASSIDGLGRSGANVLTF. The CDR3 DNA follows: TGTGCCAGTAGTATAGATGGCCTGGGCCGCTCTGGGGCCAACGTCCTGACTTTC.

The CDR3 DNA reads as TGTGCCTGGGAGGGACACGGGGAAAAACTGTTTTTT. Its translation: CAWEGHGEKLFF. The V gene is TRBV30, the J gene TRBJ1-4; maybe TRBD1 (6 bases). Trimming removed 5 bases at V and 8 bases at J, with 12 bases between. The CDR3 runs 12 residues. The V gene's germline CDR1 is GTSNPN and CDR2 SVGIG (reference sequence).

This clone came up a few times. The chain employs TRBV30 and TRBJ1-1, with unresolved D. CDR3 length: 14 residues. Germline values: CDR1 GTSNPN, CDR2 SVGIG (reference sequence). V was shortened by 0 bases and J by 6 bases, with 14 bases between the two germline ends. CDR3 bases: TGTGCCTGGAGTGTACAGATCAGTCGCGCTGAAGCTTTCTTT. Translated: CAWSVQISRAEAFF.

The CDR3 DNA reads as TGTGCCAGCAGTGAAGGGACACTGAACACTGAAGCTTTCTTT. This encodes CASSEGTLNTEAFF. The V call is TRBV2, the J call TRBJ1-1; D might be TRBD1 (5 bases). Trimming shortened V by 1 base and J by 0 bases, and 6 bases separated the two germline ends. The CDR3 runs to 14 residues. Germline assignment: CDR1 SNHLY and CDR2 FYNNEI.

This clone occurred once. This rearrangement joins TRBV10-1 to TRBJ2-7; a weak D match, TRBD2 (5 bases). Germline V gene lookup returns CDR1 WNHNN and CDR2 SYGVQD (reference sequence). CDR3 length: 14 residues. Trimming cost V 0 bases and J 6 bases, with 12 bases left between them. In nucleotides, the CDR3 is TGCGCCAGCAGTGAGTCCGCGGGTTTGGGCGAGCAGTACTTC. Translating gives CASSESAGLGEQYF.

This chain links TRBV2 with TRBJ2-3; 11 positions match TRBD2. With 11 bases clipped from V and 3 bases from J, the junction kept 16 bases outside the gene matches. CDR3 size: 17 residues. CDR1 SNHLY and CDR2 FYNNEI come from the germline V gene. CDR3 in DNA: TGTGCCCGTCTACCCCCTCTGACTAGCGGGACTACAGATACGCAGTATTTT. This sequence encodes CARLPPLTSGTTDTQYF.

This rearrangement joins TRBV18 to TRBJ1-1; D might be TRBD1 (5 bases). CDR3 length: 14 amino acids. Germline V gene sequence: CDR1 KGHSH, CDR2 LQKENI. Trimming took off 6 bases at V and 0 bases at J, with 11 bases between the two ends. CDR3 loop: CASSRDFMNTEAFF. CDR3 nucleotide sequence: TGTGCCAGCTCTAGGGACTTCATGAACACTGAAGCTTTCTTT.

This chain joins TRBV19 and TRBJ1-5; D is unclear. Germline V gives CDR1 LNHDA, CDR2 SQIVND (reference sequence). V gave up 7 bases and J gave up 6 bases, with 13 bases separating them. This CDR3 comprises 13 residues. CDR3 bases: TGTGCCAGTAACCGGGGTTGGGGTCAGCCCCAGCATTTT. It specifies CASNRGWGQPQHF.

The rearrangement uses TRBV6-5 and TRBJ2-3; TRBD2 is a possible D gene (6 bases). With 8 bases removed from V and 6 bases from J, the gap between germline ends came to 21 bases. The CDR3 runs 15 residues. Looked up from germline, CDR1 is MNHEY and CDR2 is SVGAGI. The CDR3 loop is CASGGPHHSGDTQYF. In DNA, the CDR3 is TGTGCCAGCGGCGGGCCCCATCACAGCGGGGATACGCAGTATTTT.

The chain links TRBV5-6 to TRBJ2-3; tentative D call: TRBD2 (6 bases). The V gene's germline CDR1 is SGHDT and CDR2 YYEEEE. CDR3 size: 18 residues. Trimming removed 0 bases at V and 0 bases at J, with 17 bases between. The CDR3 region is CASSLVVAEIPSTDTQYF. Written as DNA, the CDR3 is TGTGCCAGCAGCTTGGTGGTAGCGGAGATTCCTAGCACAGATACGCAGTATTTT.

The genes are TRBV18 and TRBJ2-1, with 9 bases fitting TRBD2. The CDR3 consists of 15 residues. The germline V gene has CDR1 KGHSH and CDR2 LQKENI. The V gene end was trimmed by 6 bases and the J gene end by 8 bases; junction bases not matched to a gene: 11. CDR3: CASSPVGGRGDEQFF. CDR3 DNA sequence: TGTGCCAGCTCCCCGGTCGGCGGGAGGGGCGATGAGCAGTTCTTC.

V and J are TRBV10-3 and TRBJ1-4; 7 positions match TRBD1. The CDR3 runs to 14 residues. Trimming cost V 3 bases and J 8 bases; bases outside gene matches: 6. The germline V gene encodes CDR1 ENHRY and CDR2 SYGVKD. DNA for the CDR3: TGTGCCATCAGTGAAGAGGGACAGAGAGAAAAACTGTTTTTT. Translation gives CAISEEGQREKLFF.

In its sample, this clone was seen a few times. This sequence joins TRBV19 and TRBJ2-2; 11 bases map to TRBD2. The germline CDR1 and CDR2 sequences are LNHDA and SQIVND (reference sequence). V gave up 6 bases and J gave up 5 bases; unmatched junction bases: 8. This CDR3 contains 16 residues. The CDR3 is CASRGGLAVRTGELFF. The DNA of the CDR3 is TGTGCCAGTAGGGGGGGACTAGCGGTGCGAACCGGGGAGCTGTTTTTT.

Written as DNA, the CDR3 is TGTGCCAGCAGTAGCCGGGACAGCCTTTATGGCTACACCTTC. Amino acid sequence: CASSSRDSLYGYTF. The chain links TRBV6-5 to TRBJ1-2; 7 bases agree with TRBD1. CDR1 and CDR2 from the germline V gene are MNHEY and SVGAGI. The V and J ends lost 5 bases and 5 bases, in that order; junction bases with no gene match: 8. The CDR3 covers 14 residues.

In its sample, this clone was seen once. This chain joins TRBV19 and TRBJ2-5; 12 positions agree with TRBD2. The CDR3 has 15 residues. V shed 5 bases, J shed 4 bases, and the junction held 5 bases outside the gene matches. Germline lookup yields CDR1 LNHDA and CDR2 SQIVND (reference sequence). The CDR3 nucleotides are TGTGCCAGTAGTTCGACTAGCGGGGGTGGAGAGACCCAGTACTTC. Translating gives CASSSTSGGGETQYF.

The chain combines TRBV14 with TRBJ2-1; D is possibly TRBD2 (5 bases). The CDR3 runs 16 residues. Germline values: CDR1 SGHDN, CDR2 FVKESK. V was trimmed by 4 bases and J by 0 bases, leaving 13 bases between them. CDR3 coding DNA: TGTGCCAGCAGCCCCTCCGGGGTCCTCTCCTACAATGAGCAGTTCTTC. Translated, it gives CASSPSGVLSYNEQFF.

The chain recombines TRBV5-6 with TRBJ1-1; D uncertain. The length of the CDR3 is 14 residues. Germline loops: CDR1 SGHDT, CDR2 YYEEEE. The ends were cut back, 5 bases at V and 1 base at J, with 12 bases in the middle. The CDR3 DNA follows: TGTGCCAGCAGTCTCAGATTCACGAACACTGAAGCTTTCTTT. The encoded protein is CASSLRFTNTEAFF.